The T cell receptor beta chain under discussion was sequenced for a study of CD4 and CD8 cells across lung adenocarcinoma regions. The length of the CDR3 is 14 residues. V trimming: 8 bases; J trimming: 6 bases; junction bases outside the gene matches: 7. Germline V lookup: CDR1 MNHEY, CDR2 SVGAGI. TCRdb used MiXCR to reprocess the PCR reads, holding one entry per CDR3 protein. Among 16,000 or so distinct CDR3 sequences listed, around 53% were seen once. Localized lung adenocarcinoma, a non-small cell lung cancer, affected the donors. The sample comprised CD8+ T cells from the center of a lung tumor. The rearrangement uses TRBV6-5 and TRBJ1-4; 9 positions match TRBD1. The TCR comes from a female donor with lung adenocarcinoma. The CD4 and CD8 labels of this study may be unreliable. For the CDR3, the DNA is TGTGCCAGCTGCTACAGGGGGCGGGATGAAAAACTGTTTTTT. Its protein is CASCYRGRDEKLFF.